The 6 T cell receptor beta chains reported below all come from one sample, sequenced in a study of blood T cell repertoires in COVID-19. TCRdb keeps only in-frame clones here, not all; method: immunoSEQ multiplex PCR. The table records hundreds of thousands of clones, around 80% of them present only once. Source material: peripheral blood. These receptor sequences come from a man aged 25-45 years with active or convalescent COVID-19.

This sequence joins TRBV27 and TRBJ2-5; D is unclear. CDR3 size: 14 residues. Germline CDR1 reads MNHEY; CDR2 reads SMNVEV (reference sequence). The V end was cut by 3 bases, the J end by 1 base, with 9 bases between. The DNA for the CDR3 is TGTGCCAGCAGTTTTCGAGCGACCCAAGAGACCCAGTACTTC. It encodes CASSFRATQETQYF.

The chain carries TRBV7-2 and TRBJ2-3; perhaps TRBD2 as D (6 bases). This CDR3 spans 17 amino acids. V lost 3 bases and J lost 0, with 16 bases in between. CDR1 and CDR2 (germline): SGHTA, FQGNSA. The CDR3 DNA sequence: TGTGCCAGCAGCTTGGGGCCGGCGGGGCTGAGCACAGATACGCAGTATTTT. Protein sequence: CASSLGPAGLSTDTQYF.

The chain joins TRBV7-9 to TRBJ1-1; unclear D gene. V gave up 1 base and J gave up 11 bases, with 14 bases separating them. The CDR3 sequence is 13 residues long. Germline loops: CDR1 SEHNR, CDR2 FQNEAQ (reference sequence). The CDR3 bases are TGTGCCAGCAGCTTAGAAGGAGAACGGCCCGCTTTCTTT. It codes for CASSLEGERPAFF.

This chain uses TRBV30 with TRBJ2-3, with TRBD1 matching 7 bases. The CDR3 covers 15 residues. Losses at the gene ends were 0 bases for V and 0 bases for J; bases not matched to a gene: 3. CDR1 and CDR2 from the germline V gene are GTSNPN and SVGIG (reference sequence). The DNA for the CDR3 is TGTGCCTGGAGTGTTGGGACAGCTAGCACAGATACGCAGTATTTT. Protein product: CAWSVGTASTDTQYF.

V gene TRBV9 combines with J gene TRBJ1-6; tentative D call: TRBD1 (5 bases). The CDR3 has 17 residues. Germline lookup yields CDR1 SGDLS and CDR2 YYNGEE. Trimming cost V 4 bases and J 0 bases, with 14 bases left between them. CDR3 protein: CASSPHPDSSYNSPLHF. The CDR3, as DNA: TGTGCCAGCAGCCCTCACCCCGACAGCTCCTATAATTCACCCCTCCACTTT.

V and J are TRBV11-3 and TRBJ2-1; TRBD1 matches 10 bases. The germline V gene has CDR1 SGHNT and CDR2 YENEEA. This CDR3 comprises 15 residues. J was trimmed by 12 bases and V by 2 bases; bases with no gene match: 10. The CDR3 bases are TGTGCCAGCAGCTTATTAGCGGGACAGGGGAGTTTGCAGTTCTTC. Its translation: CASSLLAGQGSLQFF.